Sequencing of this T cell receptor (beta chain) was carried out in a study of T cell responses to AZD1222 COVID-19 vaccine (dated by TCRdb to the early 2020s). For the study in its entirety: Because spike-specific TCR depth and breadth did not differ between the two schedules, AZD1222 recipients who got a second dose at roughly 4 weeks were pooled with those who got a second dose at roughly 12 weeks. A total of under 250 trial participants underwent TCR sequencing, of whom about 210 had received two doses of AZD1222 and some 26 had received two doses of the MenACWY control vaccine. Trial participants were enrolled by age into 18-55, 56-69 and 70-plus year subgroups, with about 150, 28 and 57 TCR-sequenced participants respectively. What the work shows at the level of the full study, not this receptor alone: After two AZD1222 doses, spike-specific TCR breadth and depth were significantly higher than at day 0 and than in MenACWY recipients. Because no samples from the day 14 peak response were available, repertoires could be characterized only after the peak T cell response. The 56-69-year group was small, and its depth increase did not reach significance, likely because of low power. Participants were mostly white British, with more females than males. The authors suggested clonal diversity may have been underestimated. Conclusions about previously exposed vaccinees were limited because only six AZD1222 recipients were SARS-CoV-2 seropositive at baseline. The vaccine-associated CD4 TCRs covered the entire spike protein, and the dominant responses fell in regions 160-218 and 743-854. Nearly half of unique spike-specific TCRs reportedly recognized epitopes outside regions mutated in the B.1.351 and B.1.1.7 variants.

The time point label for this specimen denotes: baseline before first vaccination. Vaccinee samples were obtained from the UK trials COV001 and COV002, which included a single-blind randomized controlled phase 2/3 trial of AZD1222 (ChAdOx1 nCoV-19) in healthy adults. For TCRbeta chain sequencing, PBMC samples from trial participants were taken at day 0 and at day 28 after the second dose. According to the germline V gene, CDR1 reads SGHTA and CDR2 reads FQGNSA. V and J are truncated by 1 base and 3 bases respectively, leaving an intervening sequence of 16 bases. Measured from the cysteine to the phenylalanine, the CDR3 is 16 residues long. The entry retains the CDR3 DNA only, 48 bases that are in frame from base 1. The CDR3 regions of human TCRbeta chains were analyzed by immunosequencing. On the authors' methods: TCRs in the repertoires were matched against a reference library of SARS-CoV-2-specific TCRs that had been generated with the MIRA antigen-specificity platform. Breadth was defined as the fraction of unique TCRs that were SARS-CoV-2-associated. Depth was defined as the fraction of total T cells that were SARS-CoV-2-associated. Using the MIRA data, every spike-specific TCR was mapped to the spike region that the TCR reacted to and assigned to either a CD4 or a CD8 class. Log10-transformed breadth and depth values were compared by one-way ANOVA with Sidak's multiple comparisons tests. In its TCRdb copy, this immuneACCESS table keeps in-frame sequences only and misses some clones. Where compared with another copy, unresolved V genes explain less than half of these, and the others have no known cause. Clone size and the V and J calls come from that table; the DNA yielded D and trimming. A total of roughly 150,000 clones appear in this sample, over 90% of them only once. The ten biggest clones cover about 2.5% of the sample.

Remarks on this clone: The antigen it recognizes is unknown. Nothing much larger sits one base from this clone, and base qualities are not available.

This TCR was sampled from an adult in good health. The specimen was peripheral blood, collected on day 0 of AZD1222 vaccination. The chain employs TRBV7-2 and TRBJ2-7; the D segment might be TRBD1 or TRBD2, since each matches 5 bases. The CDR3 region reads CASSLVRSGSFYEQYF. The DNA is TGTGCCAGCAGCTTAGTTAGGTCAGGGAGTTTCTACGAGCAGTACTTC.